The rows below give T cell receptor beta chains drawn from one sample of a study of blood T cells in healthy people across ages. Each CDR3 protein is one row after TCRdb ran MiXCR on the 5' RACE reads. The sample has more than 650,000 distinct CDR3 sequences, about 48% seen once. The source material was blood. All receptors derive from a man at least 80 years old in good health. The CDR3 runs from the conserved cysteine through the conserved F or W. D genes are given only for firm matches. Not all rows give a size; the values are once, few, many and, for expanded clones, a class.

>TRBV3-1|TRBJ1-4|NA|NA
TGTGCCAGCAGCTTACAGGGAAATGATGAAAAACTGTTTTTT
CASSLQGNDEKLFF
>TRBV6-6|TRBJ1-2|NA|NA
TGTGCCAGCAGCCGGGAAGGACTATATGGCTACACCTTC
CASSREGLYGYTF
>TRBV20-1|TRBJ2-7|NA|NA
TGCAGTGCTAGAAAGGCTGGACCCTACGAGCAGTACTTC
CSARKAGPYEQYF
>TRBV20-1|TRBJ2-5|NA|TRBD1
TGCAGTGCCGGCGACAGGGTTGGCAATGAGCAGTACTTC
CSAGDRVGNEQYF
>TRBV7-2|TRBJ2-5|NA|TRBD2
TGTGCCAGCAGCTTAAACGGGAGGGAAGAGACCCAGTACTTC
CASSLNGREETQYF
>TRBV7-9|TRBJ2-7|NA|NA
TGTGCCAGCAGCTTTGGGAGCCTCCCAAACTACGAGCAGTACTTC
CASSFGSLPNYEQYF
>TRBV24-1|TRBJ2-5|NA|TRBD2
TGTGCCACCAGTGACCAGCTAGCGGGTGGAGAGACCCAGTACTTC
CATSDQLAGGETQYF
>TRBV6-5|TRBJ1-5|NA|TRBD1
TGTGCCAGCAGTTACGCCGGGACAGGGGGCTGGCAGCCCCAGCATTTT
CASSYAGTGGWQPQHF
>TRBV9|TRBJ2-3|NA|NA
TGTGCCAGCAGAGCCCTTGAGGGGGGCACAACAGATACGCAGTATTTT
CASRALEGGTTDTQYF
>TRBV11-1|TRBJ2-1|NA|NA
TGTGCCAGCAGCTTAACTCTACGGAATGAGCAGTTCTTC
CASSLTLRNEQFF
>TRBV2|TRBJ1-4|NA|TRBD1
TGTGCCAGCAGTGATAACAGGGGCCAAAAACTGTTTTTT
CASSDNRGQKLFF
>TRBV20-1|TRBJ2-7|few|NA
TGCAGTGCTAGAGGGAGGCACTACGAGCAGTACTTC
CSARGRHYEQYF
>TRBV5-1|TRBJ2-7|NA|NA
TGCGCCAGCAGCTTTGAATTATCCTCCTACGAGCAGTACTTC
CASSFELSSYEQYF
>TRBV20-1|TRBJ2-5|few|NA
TGCAGTGCTATAGCTAGCGTGGTTGAGACCCAGTACTTC
CSAIASVVETQYF
>TRBV18|TRBJ2-7|few|NA
TGTGCCAGCTCACCACCTGGAGGGAACTCCTACGAGCAGTACTTC
CASSPPGGNSYEQYF
>TRBV3-1|TRBJ2-1|NA|NA
TGTGCCAGCAGCCAAGGGAACCGTGGGTCCTACAATGAGCAGTTCTTC
CASSQGNRGSYNEQFF
>TRBV12-3/TRBV12-4|TRBJ2-3|NA|NA
TGCGCCAGCAGTTTCTTCCTCGCGAAAACAGATACGCAGTATTTT
CASSFFLAKTDTQYF
>TRBV7-8|TRBJ2-7|NA|NA
TGTGCCAGCAGCTTAGACGGGCCTGAGCAGTACTTC
CASSLDGPEQYF
>TRBV7-9|TRBJ1-6|NA|NA
TGTGCCAGCAGCTTCCTGGGTTCACCCCTCCACTTT
CASSFLGSPLHF
>TRBV20-1|TRBJ1-4|NA|TRBD1
TGCAGTGCTAGAGATCGGACAGGGGAGGGGGAAAAACTGTTTTTT
CSARDRTGEGEKLFF
>TRBV2|TRBJ2-1|NA|TRBD1
TGTGCCAGTCATCCGGGACAGATCTTGAATGAGCAGTTCTTC
CASHPGQILNEQFF
>TRBV3-1|TRBJ2-7|NA|NA
TGTGCCAGCAGCCAATATTCGGGGGACGGAAAAGTCCACGAGCAGTACTTC
CASSQYSGDGKVHEQYF
>TRBV7-9|TRBJ1-4|NA|TRBD1
TGTGCCAGCAGCTTCAGACAGGGCCAACCAACTAATGAAAAACTGTTTTTT
CASSFRQGQPTNEKLFF
>TRBV6-1|TRBJ2-5|NA|TRBD1
TGTGCCAGCAGAAAGACAGGGGGCTTAGAGACCCAGTACTTC
CASRKTGGLETQYF
>TRBV20-1|TRBJ1-5|NA|TRBD1
TGCAGTGCTATTGCCCGGGACAGGCTTGATCAGCCCCAGCATTTT
CSAIARDRLDQPQHF
>TRBV10-3|TRBJ2-7|NA|TRBD2
TGTGCCATCAGTGATGAGGCGGGAGGGGCCTACGAGCAGTACTTC
CAISDEAGGAYEQYF
>TRBV6-6|TRBJ1-2|NA|NA
TGTGCCAGCAGCGTACAGGAATTCTATGGCTACACCTTC
CASSVQEFYGYTF
>TRBV29-1|TRBJ2-7|few|NA
TGCAGCGTTGAAACAGCCGGGACCCCCTACGAGCAGTACTTC
CSVETAGTPYEQYF
>TRBV20-1|TRBJ2-1|few|TRBD2
TGCAGTGCTAGAGGGCTAGCGGGAGATTTTTCCTACAATGAGCAGTTCTTC
CSARGLAGDFSYNEQFF
>TRBV15|TRBJ2-1|NA|TRBD1
TGTGCCACCAGCAGAGAACCAGGGGGAGCCTACAATGAGCAGTTCTTC
CATSREPGGAYNEQFF
>TRBV2|TRBJ2-5|NA|NA
TGTGCCAGCAGTGAATGGCGCAGTGACCAAGAGACCCAGTACTTC
CASSEWRSDQETQYF
>TRBV20-1|TRBJ1-4|few|NA
TGCAGTGCTAGAGATCTTCGTAATTATGAAAAACTGTTTTTT
CSARDLRNYEKLFF
>TRBV6-1|TRBJ2-7|NA|NA
TGTGCCAGCAGTGAAGCGGGAAACGTCGCAACCTTGCAGTACTTC
CASSEAGNVATLQYF
>TRBV29-1|TRBJ2-7|few|TRBD1
TGCAGCGTTGAGAGGGACAGGGGTCGCGAGCAGTACTTC
CSVERDRGREQYF
>TRBV6-5|TRBJ2-1|few|NA
TGTGCCAGCAGTTACTTTGGACGGAGTGGGGCGCGAGGCAATGAGCAGTTCTTC
CASSYFGRSGARGNEQFF
>TRBV12-5|TRBJ2-2|NA|NA
TGTGCTAGTGGTTTGGTTATAAGGGTTCTCGGTACGAACACCGGGGAGCTGTTTTTT
CASGLVIRVLGTNTGELFF
>TRBV11-2|TRBJ2-3|NA|NA
TGTGCCAGCAGCTCAATCCGTTCGCACAGAGACGCGTATTTT
CASSSIRSHRDAYF
>TRBV7-3|TRBJ2-1|NA|TRBD2
TGTGCCAGCAGCCCAGGCACTAGCGGGCTCGGCGAGCAGTTCTTC
CASSPGTSGLGEQFF
>TRBV20-1|TRBJ1-5|NA|NA
TGCAGTGCTAGACGGGACAATAGCAATCAGCCCCAGCATTTT
CSARRDNSNQPQHF
>TRBV12-3/TRBV12-4|TRBJ2-6|few|NA
TGTGCCAGCAAAGGTGGGGCCAACGTCCTGACTTTC
CASKGGANVLTF
>TRBV20-1|TRBJ2-1|few|NA
TGCAGTGCTAGACCCCCGACCTCACCCAATGAGCAGTTCTTC
CSARPPTSPNEQFF
>TRBV7-7|TRBJ2-6|NA|TRBD1
TGTGCTACCCTGCAGGCAGGGGGACACTCTGGGGCCAACGTCCTGACTTTC
CATLQAGGHSGANVLTF
>TRBV20-1|TRBJ2-5|NA|TRBD1
TGCAGCGAGGGCGACAGGGTGGAGACCCAGTACTTC
CSEGDRVETQYF
>TRBV12-3/TRBV12-4|TRBJ2-3|NA|TRBD2
TGTGCCAGCAGCCCACTAGCGGGAGGAGACAGATACGCGTATTTT
CASSPLAGGDRYAYF
>TRBV7-8|TRBJ1-6|few|TRBD1
TGTGCCAGCAGCTTAAGCCAGGGGGCAGGAACCCTCCACTTT
CASSLSQGAGTLHF
>TRBV25-1|TRBJ2-1|few|NA
TGTGCCAGCAGTGAAAGGATTTACAATGAGCAGTTCTTC
CASSERIYNEQFF
>TRBV5-1|TRBJ2-1|NA|NA
TGCGCCAGCAGCCCGTTTCTCGAGGGCCATGAGCAGTTCTTC
CASSPFLEGHEQFF
>TRBV20-1|TRBJ2-5|NA|TRBD2
TGCAGTGCAACCCACAGGCGGGAGGGCCGAGAGACCCAGTACTTC
CSATHRREGRETQYF
>TRBV3-1|TRBJ2-1|NA|NA
TGTGCCAGCAGCGCCTACGTAAGAAAGAGGGATGAGCAGTTCTTC
CASSAYVRKRDEQFF
>TRBV27|TRBJ2-1|NA|NA
TGTGCCAGCAGTTTATCAGACATTTACGATGAGCAGTTCTTC
CASSLSDIYDEQFF
>TRBV25-1|TRBJ2-5|few|TRBD2
TGTGCCAGCAGTGAATCTAGCGGGATGGTTGAGACCCAGTACTTC
CASSESSGMVETQYF
>TRBV5-1|TRBJ2-3|NA|NA
TGCGCCAGCAGCTCAACCCTGGGAGACGCGTATTTT
CASSSTLGDAYF
>TRBV29-1|TRBJ1-2|NA|NA
TGCAGCGTCAAAACAGGGTATGGCTACACCTTC
CSVKTGYGYTF
>TRBV11-2|TRBJ2-5|few|NA
TGTGCCAGCAGCCTGGGCCCCTATAACAATGAGCAGTACTTC
CASSLGPYNNEQYF
>TRBV20-1|TRBJ2-7|NA|NA
TGCAGTGCTAGAGATCACCCGAGCTTTTCCTCCTACGAGCAGTACTTC
CSARDHPSFSSYEQYF
>TRBV12-3/TRBV12-4|TRBJ2-1|NA|NA
TGTGCCAGCAGTCCAGGGGGGGTCAGCTCCTACAATGAGCAGTTCTTC
CASSPGGVSSYNEQFF
>TRBV24-1|TRBJ1-1|NA|NA
TGTGCCACCAGTGGGGGGGTTGGTACTGAAGCTTTCTTT
CATSGGVGTEAFF
>TRBV25-1|TRBJ2-7|many|NA
TGTGCCAGCAGTGAATTAAGGACAGCACACGAGCAGTACTTC
CASSELRTAHEQYF
>TRBV7-2|TRBJ2-7|NA|NA
TGTGCCAGCAGTTCCGACGTTAGCTCCTACAATGAGCAGTACTTC
CASSSDVSSYNEQYF
>TRBV3-1|TRBJ2-1|NA|NA
TGTGCCAGCAGCTCGGCCTTAACCGGGGAGCAGTTCTTC
CASSSALTGEQFF